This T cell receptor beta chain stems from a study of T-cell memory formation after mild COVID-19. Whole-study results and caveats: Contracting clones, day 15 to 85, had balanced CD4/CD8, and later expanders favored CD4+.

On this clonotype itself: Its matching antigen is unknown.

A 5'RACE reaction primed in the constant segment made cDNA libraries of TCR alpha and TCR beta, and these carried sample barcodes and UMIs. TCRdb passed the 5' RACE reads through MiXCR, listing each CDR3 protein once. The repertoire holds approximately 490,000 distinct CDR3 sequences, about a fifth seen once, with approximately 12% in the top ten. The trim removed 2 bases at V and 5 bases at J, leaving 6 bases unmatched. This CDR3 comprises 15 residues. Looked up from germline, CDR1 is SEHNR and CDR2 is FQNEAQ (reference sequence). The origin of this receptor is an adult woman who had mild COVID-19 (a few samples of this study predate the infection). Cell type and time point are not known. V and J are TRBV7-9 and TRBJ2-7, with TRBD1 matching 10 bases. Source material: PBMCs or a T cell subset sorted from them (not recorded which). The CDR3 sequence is CASSLMGTGVHEQYF. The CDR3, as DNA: TGTGCCAGCAGCTTAATGGGGACAGGGGTTCACGAGCAGTACTTC.